This TCR beta chain stems from a study of cytotoxic CD8 clonotypes in ibrutinib-treated CLL. Overall study: Response samples came after a median roughly 13 months of treatment, range 6 to 36.

CDR1 SGHRS and CDR2 YFSETQ come from the germline V gene. There are 13 residues in the CDR3. V dropped 4 bases and J dropped 5 bases, with 10 bases sitting between them. Library input was about 2 micrograms of DNA from cryopreserved PBMCs. Investigators sought sequencing depths of between 1 in 200,000 and 1 in 1 million T cells. Using immunoSEQ multiplex PCR, the repertoire was profiled, and TCRdb retains in-frame clones only, with some absent. Of 150,000 or so clones detected, over 65% appear once; the ten largest clones hold approximately 2%. The study, taken as a whole, reports: Ibrutinib response saw clonality rise, and progression saw it return toward baseline.

This clone was seen a single time. The antigen is unknown. The chain employs TRBV5-1 and TRBJ2-1; D is possibly TRBD1 (6 bases). The specimen comprised PBMCs, sampled after 12 months of ibrutinib treatment. This sequence originates from a human donor with chronic lymphocytic leukemia. The CDR3 bases are TGCGCCAGCAGCAGCCGACAGGACAATGAGCAGTTCTTC. This translates into CASSSRQDNEQFF.